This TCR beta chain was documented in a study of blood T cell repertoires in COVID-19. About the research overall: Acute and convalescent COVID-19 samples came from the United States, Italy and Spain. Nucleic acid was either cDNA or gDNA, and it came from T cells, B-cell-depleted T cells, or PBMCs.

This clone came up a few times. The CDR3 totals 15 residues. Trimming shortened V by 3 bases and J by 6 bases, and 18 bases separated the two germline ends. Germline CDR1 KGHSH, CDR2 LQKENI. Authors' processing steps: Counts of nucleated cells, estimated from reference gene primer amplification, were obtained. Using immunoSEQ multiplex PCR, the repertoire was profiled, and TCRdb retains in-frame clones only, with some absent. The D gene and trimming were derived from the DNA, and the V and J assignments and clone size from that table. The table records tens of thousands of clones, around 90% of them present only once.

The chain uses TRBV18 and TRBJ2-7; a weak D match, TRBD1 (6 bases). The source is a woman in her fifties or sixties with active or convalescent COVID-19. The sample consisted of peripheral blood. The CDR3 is CASSPDQMIGGEQYF. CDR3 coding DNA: TGTGCCAGCTCACCGGACCAGATGATAGGGGGCGAGCAGTACTTC.